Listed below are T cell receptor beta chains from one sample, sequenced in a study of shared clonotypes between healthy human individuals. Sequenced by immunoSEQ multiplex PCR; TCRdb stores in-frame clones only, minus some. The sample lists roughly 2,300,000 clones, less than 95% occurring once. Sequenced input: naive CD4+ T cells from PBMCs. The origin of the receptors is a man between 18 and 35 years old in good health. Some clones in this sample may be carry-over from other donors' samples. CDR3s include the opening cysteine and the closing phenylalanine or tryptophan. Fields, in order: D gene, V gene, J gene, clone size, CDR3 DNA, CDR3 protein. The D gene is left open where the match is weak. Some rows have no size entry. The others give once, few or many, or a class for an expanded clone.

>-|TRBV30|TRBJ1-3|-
TGTGCCTGGACAGGCTGGATCTATAGCACCATATATTTT
CAWTGWIYSTIYF
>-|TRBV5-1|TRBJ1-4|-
TGCGCCAGCAGCTTACAAAATCAGGGGACGGGTGAAAAACTGTTTTTT
CASSLQNQGTGEKLFF
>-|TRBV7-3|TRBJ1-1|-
TGTGCCAGCAGCTTACTATCTAGGGGGGCGGGCACTGAAGCTTTCTTT
CASSLLSRGAGTEAFF
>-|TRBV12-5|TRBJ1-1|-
TGTGCTAGTGGTTATTGGGGGGGGGAAGCTTTCTTT
CASGYWGGEAFF
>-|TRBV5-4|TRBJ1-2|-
TGTGCCAGCAGCTTGGACAGTCGGGGCTACACCTTC
CASSLDSRGYTF
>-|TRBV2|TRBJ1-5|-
TGTGCCAGCAGTGAATATGGACGGGGGGACCGAGGGCATTTT
CASSEYGRGDRGHF
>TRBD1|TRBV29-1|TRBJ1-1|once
TGCAGCGCGGGGGCCGGGACAGCGGACACTGAAGCTTTCTTT
CSAGAGTADTEAFF
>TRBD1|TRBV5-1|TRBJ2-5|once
TGCGCCAGCAGCTTTACCGGGACAGCCCAAGAGACCCAGTACTTC
CASSFTGTAQETQYF
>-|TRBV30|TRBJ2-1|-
TGTGCCTGGAGTGTACTCAGGGTAAGCCGCTCCTACAATGAGCAGTTCTTC
CAWSVLRVSRSYNEQFF
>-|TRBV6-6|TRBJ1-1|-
TGTGCCAGCAGTTACTCGACGGGCGCAGCTTTCTTT
CASSYSTGAAFF
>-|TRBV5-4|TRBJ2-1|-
TGTGCCAGCAGCACTCCATCGGGCTTCAATGAGCAGTTCTTC
CASSTPSGFNEQFF
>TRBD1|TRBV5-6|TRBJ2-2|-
TGTGCCAGCAGCTTCTTACAGGGGGCGAGGAACACCGGGGAGCTGTTTTTT
CASSFLQGARNTGELFF
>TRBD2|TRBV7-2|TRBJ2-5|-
TGTGCCAGCAGCTTAGGTCTGAGTAGGAGCGGGAGCTGGGAGACCCAGTACTTC
CASSLGLSRSGSWETQYF
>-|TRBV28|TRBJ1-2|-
TGTGCCAGCAGTTTATGGCGGGGGAACTATGGCTACACCTTC
CASSLWRGNYGYTF
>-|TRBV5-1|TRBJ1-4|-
TGCGCCAGCAGCATCCCATTGAGGGGAGTAGAGGAAAAACTGTTTTTT
CASSIPLRGVEEKLFF
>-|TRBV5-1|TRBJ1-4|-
TGCGCCAGCAGCTTGGAGGGGCGGCGTAATGAAAAACTGTTTTTT
CASSLEGRRNEKLFF
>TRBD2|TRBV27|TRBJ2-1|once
TGTGCCAGCAGTTTAGTTCTAGCGGGAGTCAATGAGCAGTTCTTC
CASSLVLAGVNEQFF
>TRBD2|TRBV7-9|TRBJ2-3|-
TGTGCCAGCAGCTTAGTATTAGCTAGCGGGGAGCAGGGGGATACGCAGTATTTT
CASSLVLASGEQGDTQYF
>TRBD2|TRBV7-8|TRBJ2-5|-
TGTGCCAGCAGCTCGGGACTAGCGGGATCGGGGTACCAAGAGACCCAGTACTTC
CASSSGLAGSGYQETQYF
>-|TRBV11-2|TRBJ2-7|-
TGTGCCAGCAGCTTAGTGCCTGGCTCCTACGAGCAGTACTTC
CASSLVPGSYEQYF
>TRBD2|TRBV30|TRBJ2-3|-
TGTGCCTGGAGTCGTCGAGGGAGGGGCGCAGATACGCAGTATTTT
CAWSRRGRGADTQYF
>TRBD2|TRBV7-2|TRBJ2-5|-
TGTGCCAGCAGCCAACTAGCGGGAGGTGTGGGGACCCAGTACTTC
CASSQLAGGVGTQYF
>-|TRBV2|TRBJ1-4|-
TGTGCCAGCAGTGAACAGGGATCCTCTAATGAAAAACTGTTTTTT
CASSEQGSSNEKLFF
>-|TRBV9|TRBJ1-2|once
TGTGCCAGCAGCCCCGCCACCGGGGCCGGCTACACCTTC
CASSPATGAGYTF
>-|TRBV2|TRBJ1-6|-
TGTGCCAGCAGTGTCAGGAATAATTCACCCCTCCACTTT
CASSVRNNSPLHF
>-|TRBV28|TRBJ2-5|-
TGTGCCAGCAGTTTAGGGGTCCGGGGGACCCAGTACTTC
CASSLGVRGTQYF
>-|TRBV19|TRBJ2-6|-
TGTGCCAGTAGTATGAACAGGGCTGGGGCCAACGTCCTGACTTTC
CASSMNRAGANVLTF
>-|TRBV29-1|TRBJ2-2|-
TGCAGCGTTGAAGGTTACAGCACCGGGGAGCTGTTTTTT
CSVEGYSTGELFF
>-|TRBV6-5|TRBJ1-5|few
TGTGCCAGCAGTTATCGAAACAATCAGCCCCAGCATTTT
CASSYRNNQPQHF
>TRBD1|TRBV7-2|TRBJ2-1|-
TGTGCCAGCAGCCGGACAGGAAATTGGGGCGATGAGCAGTTCTTC
CASSRTGNWGDEQFF
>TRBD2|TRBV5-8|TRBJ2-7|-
TGTGCCAGCAGCCCGGGACTAGCGGGAGTTTATGAGCAGTACTTC
CASSPGLAGVYEQYF
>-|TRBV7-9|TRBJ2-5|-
TGTGCCAGCAGCTTAGCGAGAGAGACCCAGTACTTC
CASSLARETQYF
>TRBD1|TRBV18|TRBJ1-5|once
TGTGCCAGCTCAAAGGGACAGGGCAGTCAGCCCCAGCATTTT
CASSKGQGSQPQHF
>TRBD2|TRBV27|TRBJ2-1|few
TGTGCCAGCAGTCGGACTAGCGGGGGGTCCTACAATGAGCAGTTCTTC
CASSRTSGGSYNEQFF
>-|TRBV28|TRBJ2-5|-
TGTGCCAGCATCCCCCAGTCTGGCGGGACCTATGCTTCTCAGTACTTC
CASIPQSGGTYASQYF
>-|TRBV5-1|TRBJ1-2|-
TGCGCCAGCAGCTTGGACTCGGTTCGGTATGGCTACACCTTC
CASSLDSVRYGYTF
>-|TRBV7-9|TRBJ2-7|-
TGTGCCAGCAGCTCCCGGGACGGGGCCTACGAGCAGTACTTC
CASSSRDGAYEQYF
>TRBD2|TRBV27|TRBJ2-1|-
TGTGCCAGCAGTTTGCAGACCCTAAAGCGGGAGCACTCCCACAATGAGCAGTTCTTC
CASSLQTLKREHSHNEQFF
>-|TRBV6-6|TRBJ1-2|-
TGTGCCAGCAGTCAGTACCGGGGACCGGAGGGCTACACCTTC
CASSQYRGPEGYTF
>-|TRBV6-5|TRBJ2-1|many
TGTGCCAGCAGTCCTACTCTAGCTGAGGAGCAGTTCTTC
CASSPTLAEEQFF
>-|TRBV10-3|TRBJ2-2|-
TGTGCCATCAGTCCCGGCCCGGCACAAACCTATGACGGGGAGCTGTTTTTT
CAISPGPAQTYDGELFF
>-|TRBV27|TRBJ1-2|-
TGTGCCAGCTTTCCCATGGGGGCTAACTATGGCTACACCTTC
CASFPMGANYGYTF
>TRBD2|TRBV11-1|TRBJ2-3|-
TGTGCCAGCAGCGCGTCTAGCGGGCGCACAGATACGCAGTATTTT
CASSASSGRTDTQYF
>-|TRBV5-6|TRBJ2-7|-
TGTGCCAGCAGCTTGCCGGGGGTCGCGGGGCAGTACTTC
CASSLPGVAGQYF
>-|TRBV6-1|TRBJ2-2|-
TGTGCCAGCAGTGTGGGGTTTGGGGACACCGGGGAGCTGTTTTTT
CASSVGFGDTGELFF
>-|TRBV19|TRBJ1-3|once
TGTGCCAGTAGTACGGCTGGGTGGGTCTCTGGAAACACCATATATTTT
CASSTAGWVSGNTIYF
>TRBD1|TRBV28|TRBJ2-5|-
TGTGCCAGCAGTCCCTCAGGACAGGGAGAAGAGACCCAGTACTTC
CASSPSGQGEETQYF
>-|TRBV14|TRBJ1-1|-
TGTGCCAGCAGCCAAGGTCAGCTAATGAACACTGAAGCTTTCTTT
CASSQGQLMNTEAFF
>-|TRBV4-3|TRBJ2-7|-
TGCGCCAGCAGCCAAGTTCTCGGGAAGGACTACGAGCAGTACTTC
CASSQVLGKDYEQYF
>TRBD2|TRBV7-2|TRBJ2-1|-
TGTGCCAGCAGCAGTACTAGCGGTATCAATGAGCAGTTCTTC
CASSSTSGINEQFF
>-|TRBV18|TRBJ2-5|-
TGTGCCAGCTCACCACCGTCAGGTCAAGAGACCCAGTACTTC
CASSPPSGQETQYF
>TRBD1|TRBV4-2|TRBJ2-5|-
TGTGCCAGCAGCCAAGCTGCGACAGGGGGCTACCAAGAGACCCAGTACTTC
CASSQAATGGYQETQYF